This T cell receptor (beta chain) came from a study of glioma-infiltrating T cells after dendritic cell vaccination. At the level of the study: At biweekly intervals, patients got three intradermal dendritic cell vaccine injections.

Overall study findings and caveats: TCR clonality showed no direct relationship with survival.

The data were produced by immunoSEQ multiplex PCR, yet TCRdb's version contains in-frame clones alone and is incomplete. The sample holds 85,000 to 100,000 clones; 85% are singletons and the top ten take around 8%. Comment on this clone: Its antigen is currently unknown.

Time point described: after dendritic cell vaccination, including at tumor progression/relapse. Germline CDR1 SGHRS, CDR2 YFSETQ. CDR3 length: 14 residues. Trimming left V 5 bases short and J 3 bases short, with 14 bases between. The sequence derives from a human donor with glioblastoma. Sequences were derived from blood, sampled after dendritic cell vaccination. This sequence joins TRBV5-1 and TRBJ2-5; perhaps TRBD2 as D (7 bases). For the CDR3, the DNA is TGCGCCAGCAGACTGGGGGGGGCCGAAGAGACCCAGTACTTC. It specifies CASRLGGAEETQYF.